This T cell receptor beta chain was obtained from a study of cytomegalovirus exposure and HLA in healthy donors. In the study overall: As released early, the data held some 85 million unique TCRs from HLA-typed donors.

Study observations and caveats: Most TCR sequences showed up rarely, but some public TCRs showed up in many donors.

With 60 Vbeta and 13 Jbeta primers, the PCR was carried out. The repertoire was sequenced with immunoSEQ multiplex PCR; TCRdb's copy has only in-frame clones and lacks some. Found here are about 200,000 clones, approximately 80% of them singletons; the top ten hold 0.71%. The length of the CDR3 is 12 residues. CDR1 is SGHVS and CDR2 is FQNEAQ in the germline V gene. Trimming at V came to 7 bases and at J to 3 bases, leaving 1 base not matched to a gene. About this clone: Its target is not known.

The sequence was obtained from a boy aged 2 to 10 in good health and CMV-seronegative. This chain joins TRBV7-8 and TRBJ2-7, with 9 positions matching TRBD1. Sample: PBMCs. CDR3 sequence (DNA): TGTGCCAGCACGGACAGGGGCTACGAGCAGTACTTC. Translation gives CASTDRGYEQYF.